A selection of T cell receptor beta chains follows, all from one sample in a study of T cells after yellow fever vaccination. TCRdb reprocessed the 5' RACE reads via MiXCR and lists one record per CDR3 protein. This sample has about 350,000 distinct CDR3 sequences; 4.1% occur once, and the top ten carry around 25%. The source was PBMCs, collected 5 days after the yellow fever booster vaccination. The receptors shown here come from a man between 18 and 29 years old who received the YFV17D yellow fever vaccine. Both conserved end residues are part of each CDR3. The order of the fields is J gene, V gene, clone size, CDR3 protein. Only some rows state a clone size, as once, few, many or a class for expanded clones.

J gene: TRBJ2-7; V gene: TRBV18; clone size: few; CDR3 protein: CASSRSGTVFTYEQYF
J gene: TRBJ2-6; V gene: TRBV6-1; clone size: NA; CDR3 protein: CASFHTGFSGANVLTF
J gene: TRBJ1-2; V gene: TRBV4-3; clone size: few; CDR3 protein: CASSQAGTGVRSYGYTF
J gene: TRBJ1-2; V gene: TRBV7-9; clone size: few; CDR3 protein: CASSLVSRAYGYTF
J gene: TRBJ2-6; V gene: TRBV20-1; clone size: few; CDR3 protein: CSPTTTSPRSGANVLTF
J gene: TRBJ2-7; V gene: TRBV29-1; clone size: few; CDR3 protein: CSVEDRENSYEQYF
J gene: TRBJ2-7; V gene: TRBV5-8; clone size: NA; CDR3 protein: CASSFIAGEQYF
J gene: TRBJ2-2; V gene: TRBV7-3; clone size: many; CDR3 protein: CASSPPRGRTGTGELFF
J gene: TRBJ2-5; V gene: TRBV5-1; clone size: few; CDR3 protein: CAGRTGDQETQYF
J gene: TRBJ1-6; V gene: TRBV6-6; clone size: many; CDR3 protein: CASSYSIEVGRMYNDSPLHF
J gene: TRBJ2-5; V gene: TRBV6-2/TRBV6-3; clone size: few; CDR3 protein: CASTTSGGETQYF
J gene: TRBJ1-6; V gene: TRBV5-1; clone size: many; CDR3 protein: CASSLYIGLNSPLHF
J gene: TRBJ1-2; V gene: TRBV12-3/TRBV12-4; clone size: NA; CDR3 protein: CASSWGMGANYGYTF
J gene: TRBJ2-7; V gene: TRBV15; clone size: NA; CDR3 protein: CATSRVGGEQYF
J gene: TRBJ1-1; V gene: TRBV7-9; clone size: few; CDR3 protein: CASSPVGGLRFTEAFF
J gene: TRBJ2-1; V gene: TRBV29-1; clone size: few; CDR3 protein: CSVDLPGGYYNEQFF
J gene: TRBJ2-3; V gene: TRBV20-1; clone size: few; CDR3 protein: CSAGGRLARTDTQYF
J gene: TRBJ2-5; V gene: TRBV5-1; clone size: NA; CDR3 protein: CASSINPTSGSGETQYF
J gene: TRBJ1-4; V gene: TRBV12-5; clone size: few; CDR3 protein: CASGLVPGGAEKLFF
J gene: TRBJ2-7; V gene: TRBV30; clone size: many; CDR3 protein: CAWSGTGGAYEQYF
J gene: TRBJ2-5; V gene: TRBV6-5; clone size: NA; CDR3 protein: CASSHRVPHQETQYF
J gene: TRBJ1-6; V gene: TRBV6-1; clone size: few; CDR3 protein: CASSETWGPLNPPLHF
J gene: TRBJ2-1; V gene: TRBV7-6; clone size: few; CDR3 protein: CASSLASQLASYNEQFF
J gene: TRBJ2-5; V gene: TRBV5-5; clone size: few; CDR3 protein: CASSLEGKETQYF